The clone carrying this TCR beta chain was observed a single time. One end of the junction is discordant with germline, which a read error may explain. The CDR3 is made up of 15 amino acids. CDR1 is SGHAT, CDR2 FQNNGV, per germline. Those designated as exposed participants met a COVID-19 case within 2 weeks before study entry. These data belong to a study of blood T cell repertoires in COVID-19. Study context: From T cells, B-cell-depleted T cells, or PBMCs came the material, which was cDNA or gDNA.

Sequenced by immunoSEQ multiplex PCR; TCRdb stores in-frame clones only, minus some. Of roughly 400,000 clones detected, approximately 90% appear once; the ten largest clones hold less than 1.5%. The sample taken for sequencing was PBMCs or T cells enriched from blood (not recorded which). The chain joins TRBV11-2 to TRBJ2-3; D perhaps matches TRBD2 (6 bases). The sequence came from a woman under 30 who had been exposed to COVID-19. The CDR3 here is CASSLAYGTGDAQYF. The DNA for the CDR3 is TGTGCCAGCAGCTTAGCCTACGGGACGGGAGATGCGCAGTATTTT.